The 20 T cell receptor beta chains reported below all come from one sample, sequenced in a study of CD8+ T cells in alopecia areata. Extracted from the samples, RNA was reverse transcribed into cDNA to serve as the sequencing template. Here immunoSEQ multiplex PCR was the method, and the copy in TCRdb shows in-frame clones only, minus some. The data contain roughly 170,000 clones, 59% of them seen just once; the ten biggest clones take up approximately 14%. The sample in question was CD4+ T cells sorted from blood, obtained at week 0. These receptors were obtained from a human donor with alopecia areata.

The chain has TRBV2 and TRBJ1-2, with 8 bases aligning to TRBD1. Trimming cost V 7 bases and J 1 base; bases outside gene matches: 5. Germline values: CDR1 SNHLY, CDR2 FYNNEI. This CDR3 contains 14 residues. The CDR3: CASNPTGDNYGYTF. The CDR3 DNA reads TGTGCCAGCAACCCGACAGGGGATAACTATGGCTACACCTTC.

About this clone itself: The same CDR3 arises from other DNA sequences in this sample as well. The chain links TRBV29-1 to TRBJ1-5; 7 bases line up with TRBD1. Germline CDR1 reads SQVTM; CDR2 reads ANQGSEA. V shed 4 bases and J 1 base; nucleotides not matched to a gene: 1. The CDR3 runs to 13 residues. The CDR3 spells CSVARGSNQPQHF. CDR3 nucleotide sequence: TGCAGCGTTGCCAGGGGGAGCAATCAGCCCCAGCATTTT.

The chain couples TRBV7-9 to TRBJ1-2; 8 bases are a match to TRBD1. CDR1 is SEHNR and CDR2 is FQNEAQ in the germline V gene (reference sequence). The CDR3 loop spans 13 amino acids. Losses at the gene ends were 7 bases for V and 6 bases for J; bases not matched to a gene: 7. CDR3 sequence: CASKMTGANGYTF. In DNA form, the CDR3 reads TGTGCCAGCAAAATGACAGGGGCTAATGGCTACACCTTC.

The chain recombines TRBV29-1 with TRBJ2-7, with 7 positions matching TRBD1. This CDR3 is 12 amino acids long. The germline V gene has CDR1 SQVTM and CDR2 ANQGSEA. The trim removed 3 bases at V and 3 bases at J, leaving 2 bases unmatched. Here the CDR3 DNA reads TGCAGCGTTGACGGGACAGACTACGAGCAGTACTTC. Protein sequence: CSVDGTDYEQYF.

This clone was seen just once. CDR3 in amino acids: CSARTSDEQYF. CDR3 nucleotides: TGCAGTGCCCGAACTAGCGACGAGCAGTACTTC. V is TRBV20-1 and J is TRBJ2-7; 7 nucleotides match TRBD2. The germline V gene encodes CDR1 DFQATT and CDR2 SNEGSKA (reference sequence). Germline trimming cut 6 bases from V and 5 bases from J; bases unmatched to any gene: 4. The CDR3 consists of 11 residues.

This chain connects TRBV19 to TRBJ2-7; D gene ambiguous. The length of the CDR3 is 13 residues. Trimming pared 5 bases from V and 6 bases from J, leaving 14 bases between. Germline V CDR1 and CDR2: LNHDA, SQIVND (reference sequence). The DNA for the CDR3 is TGTGCCAGTAGTTCCAGAGGCTCCCTCGAGCAGTACTTC. Amino acids: CASSSRGSLEQYF.

This clone was picked up a small number of times. The chain recombines TRBV29-1 with TRBJ1-1; D is ambiguous. Trimming left V 4 bases short and J 0 bases short, with 15 bases between. The CDR3 extends over 15 amino acids. Germline CDR1 is SQVTM and CDR2 is ANQGSEA. CDR3 coding DNA: TGCAGCGTTGGCCCACTCATAAGCATGAACACTGAAGCTTTCTTT. Encoded protein: CSVGPLISMNTEAFF.

This clone was recorded a few times. This chain uses TRBV29-1 with TRBJ2-5; weak D call: TRBD2 (7 bases). V was clipped by 3 bases and J by 1 base, with 18 bases between them. CDR1 SQVTM and CDR2 ANQGSEA come from the germline V gene. CDR3 length: 16 residues. This CDR3 is CSVDSPEGGAQETQYF. In DNA, the CDR3 is TGCAGCGTTGATTCCCCCGAGGGGGGGGCCCAAGAGACCCAGTACTTC.

The chain employs TRBV30 and TRBJ1-6; D not certain. This CDR3 region has 14 residues. Deletions cut 2 bases from V and 9 bases from J, with 14 bases between. Germline V gene lookup returns CDR1 GTSNPN and CDR2 SVGIG (reference sequence). CDR3 protein: CAWSLGLGISPLHF. CDR3 coding DNA: TGTGCCTGGAGTTTAGGCTTGGGGATTTCACCCCTCCACTTT.

This clone was detected only a few times. This sequence joins TRBV13 and TRBJ2-7; 7 bases map to TRBD2. The CDR3 spans 15 residues. The germline V gene encodes CDR1 PRHDT and CDR2 FYEKMQ (reference sequence). With V trimmed by 1 base and J by 2 bases, 5 bases remained unmatched. The CDR3 nucleotides read TGTGCCAGCAGCTTAGTGCGGGGGACTACCTACGAGCAGTACTTC. Amino acid sequence: CASSLVRGTTYEQYF.

The chain links TRBV23-1 to TRBJ1-1; a weak D match, TRBD1 (5 bases). TRBV23-1 is an ORF, with its function uncertain. The CDR3 is made up of 18 amino acids. V was shortened by 2 bases and J by 3 bases, with 22 bases between the two germline ends. In DNA form, the CDR3 reads TGCGCCAGCAGTCAAGACTCAGGGATGGTGGTTGGAGACACTGAAGCTTTCTTT. Translated, it gives CASSQDSGMVVGDTEAFF.

This clone has a count of ten or more. The rearrangement joins TRBV10-2 to TRBJ2-2; D gene uncertain. The CDR3 runs 15 residues. Germline V gene sequence: CDR1 WSHSY, CDR2 SAAADI. The V gene lost 5 bases and the J gene lost 0 bases, with 10 bases spanning the gap. For the CDR3, the DNA is TGCGCCAGCAGTCGGACGGACCCGAACACCGGGGAGCTGTTTTTT. Amino acids: CASSRTDPNTGELFF.

The DNA for the CDR3 is TGCAGCGCCACGACGGCGGCCCACGGTGAAGCTTTCTTT. Translation gives CSATTAAHGEAFF. The V and J genes are TRBV29-1 and TRBJ1-1; D gene ambiguous. Germline CDR1 reads SQVTM; CDR2 reads ANQGSEA. Trimming cost V 7 bases and J 7 bases, with 19 bases left between them. The CDR3 is 13 residues long.

The V and J genes are TRBV11-2 and TRBJ2-5; the D gene is possibly TRBD2 (5 bases). The CDR3 is 12 residues long. Germline values: CDR1 SGHAT, CDR2 FQNNGV. With 4 bases removed from V and 5 bases from J, the gap between germline ends came to 8 bases. CDR3 residues: CASSSGWETQYF. The CDR3 coding sequence is TGTGCCAGCAGCTCGGGGTGGGAGACCCAGTACTTC.

This clone was seen repeatedly, ten times or more. The V and J genes are TRBV10-3 and TRBJ2-1, with 9 bases lining up with TRBD1. Germline values: CDR1 ENHRY, CDR2 SYGVKD. CDR3 length equals 16 residues. The J segment lost 6 bases and the V segment lost 10 bases, leaving 16 bases of the junction unmatched. CDR3 in amino acids: CATKQTGTGIVNEQFF. In DNA, the CDR3 is TGTGCCACCAAGCAGACCGGGACAGGGATAGTCAATGAGCAGTTCTTC.

This clone showed up many times. For the CDR3, the DNA is TGTGCCAGCACCCAGGGACGGAGTGAAAAACTGTTTTTT. This translates into CASTQGRSEKLFF. The chain is built from TRBV6-6 and TRBJ1-4; D possibly corresponds to TRBD1 (5 bases). Trimming stripped 7 bases from V and 7 bases from J, with 13 bases between. The CDR3 contains 13 residues. The germline CDR1 and CDR2 sequences are MNHNY and SVGAGI (reference sequence).

This CDR3 reads CASSLGGGLNTGELFF. Here the CDR3 DNA reads TGTGCCAGCAGCTTAGGTGGCGGCTTGAACACCGGGGAGCTGTTTTTT. V gene TRBV7-9 combines with J gene TRBJ2-2; D not certain. V was trimmed by 1 base and J by 1 base, leaving 10 bases between them. Germline V gene sequence: CDR1 SEHNR, CDR2 FQNEAQ (reference sequence). The CDR3 is made up of 16 amino acids.

This CDR3 reads CSHGTASRIEETQYF. In DNA form, the CDR3 reads TGCAGCCACGGGACAGCGTCGAGAATCGAAGAGACCCAGTACTTC. The chain recombines TRBV29-1 with TRBJ2-5, with 7 bases fitting TRBD1. The length of the CDR3 is 15 residues. With V trimmed by 8 bases and J by 3 bases, 15 bases remained unmatched. Germline V gene sequence: CDR1 SQVTM, CDR2 ANQGSEA.

V is TRBV7-3 and J is TRBJ2-7; 9 bases fit TRBD1. Trimming cost V 5 bases and J 2 bases; bases outside gene matches: 7. CDR1 SGHTA and CDR2 FQGTGA come from the germline V gene. The CDR3 loop spans 15 amino acids. CDR3 bases: TGTGCCAGCAGCCTGGGACAGGGAATGACCTACGAGCAGTACTTC. This codes for CASSLGQGMTYEQYF.

The J gene is TRBJ1-5, the V gene TRBV6-6; D is unclear. Germline values: CDR1 MNHNY, CDR2 SVGAGI (reference sequence). This CDR3 region has 14 residues. V was cut by 5 bases and J by 7 bases, with 15 bases left in between. The CDR3 region is CASSRRPDSQPQHF. The CDR3 DNA follows: TGTGCCAGCAGTCGCCGGCCCGATTCACAGCCCCAGCATTTT.